This section outlines one T cell receptor beta chain sequence together with its context. This sample is part of a study of T cells in Graves' hyperthyroidism and ophthalmopathy. Germline assignment: CDR1 KGHDR and CDR2 SFDVKD. This CDR3 has 18 residues. With 5 bases removed from V and 3 bases from J, the gap between germline ends came to 25 bases. Patients with uncontrolled infections, other autoimmune diseases, pregnancy or lactation were excluded. Amplified TCR beta CDR3 regions derived from RNA transcripts. HTBI primers drove first-round RT-PCR of the TCR CDR3. TCRdb re-analysed the multiplex PCR reads in MiXCR, keeping a single row per CDR3 protein. The sample gives around 240,000 distinct CDR3 sequences, roughly 15% of which show up once; under 35% is in the top ten.

The sequenced sample was blood. V and J are TRBV24-1 and TRBJ2-7, with D tentatively TRBD2 (6 bases). The TCR was taken from a woman aged 18-35 years with Graves' ophthalmopathy. The CDR3 nucleotides read TGTGCCACCAGTGGGTCGGAACAGCGGGCACCGTATATCTACGAGCAGTACTTC. Encoded protein: CATSGSEQRAPYIYEQYF.